This T cell receptor (beta chain) was documented in a study of CD8+ T cells in alopecia areata. PBMC-derived CD4+ and CD8+ T cells were sorted. This clone was seen a handful of times. Following extraction, RNA underwent reverse transcription to cDNA, which served as the sequencing template. Sequencing used immunoSEQ multiplex PCR; TCRdb keeps in-frame clones, though not all of them. The sample contains roughly 150,000 clones, approximately 60% of which appear only once. The CDR3 is made up of 13 amino acids. Looked up from germline, CDR1 is MDHEN and CDR2 is SYDVKM. V lost 5 bases, J lost 5 bases, and 5 bases stayed unmatched.

The chain has TRBV28 and TRBJ2-5, with TRBD1 matching over 7 bases. The receptor's source is a human donor in good health. The material sequenced was CD4+ T cells sorted from blood. The CDR3 loop is CASSKGALETQYF. The CDR3 coding sequence is TGTGCCAGCAGTAAGGGGGCATTGGAGACCCAGTACTTC.